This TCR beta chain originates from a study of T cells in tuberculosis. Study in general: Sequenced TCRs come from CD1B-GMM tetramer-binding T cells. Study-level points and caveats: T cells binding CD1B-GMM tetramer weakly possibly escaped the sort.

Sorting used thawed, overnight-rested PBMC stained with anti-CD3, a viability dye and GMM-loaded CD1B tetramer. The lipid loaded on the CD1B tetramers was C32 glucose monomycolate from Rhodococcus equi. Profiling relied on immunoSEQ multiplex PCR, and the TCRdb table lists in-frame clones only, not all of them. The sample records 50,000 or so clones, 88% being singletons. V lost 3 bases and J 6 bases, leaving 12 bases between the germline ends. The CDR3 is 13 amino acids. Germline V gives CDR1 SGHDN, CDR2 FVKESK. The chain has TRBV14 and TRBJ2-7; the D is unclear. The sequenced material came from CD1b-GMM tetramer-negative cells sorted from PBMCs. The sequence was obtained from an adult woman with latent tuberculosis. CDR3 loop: CASSQSPPVEQYF. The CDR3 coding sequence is TGTGCCAGCAGCCAGTCCCCCCCAGTCGAGCAGTACTTC.